These T cell receptor beta chains were read from a single sample in a study of control samples from healthy donors and cancer patients. The repertoire was sequenced with immunoSEQ multiplex PCR; TCRdb's copy has only in-frame clones and lacks some. The table includes 90,000 to 110,000 clones, 83% detected once. The sequenced sample consisted of blood. These receptor sequences come from a woman in her forties or fifties in good health. Each CDR3 is given without its conserved first and last residue. Fields, in order: V gene, J gene, CDR3 protein.

TRBV6-5	TRBJ1-1	ASSPWTVGLTEAF
TRBV2	TRBJ2-5	ASSEVGGSETQY
TRBV9	TRBJ1-1	ASSPGGGRGAGAEAF
TRBV5-6	TRBJ1-3	ASSLSPQGGPGNTIY
TRBV19	TRBJ2-1	ASSLRDIDEQF
TRBV12-5	TRBJ2-7	ASGSGTGFDEQY
TRBV19	TRBJ1-1	ASSIVGIAGTEAF
TRBV7-8	TRBJ1-6	ASSSRDSIGVPLH
TRBV7-3	TRBJ1-1	ASSLTQSTEAF
TRBV18	TRBJ1-6	ASSPGQQNSPLH
TRBV7-2	TRBJ2-1	ASSLVPGGINEQF
TRBV27	TRBJ1-5	ASCRGWGGGQNQPQH
TRBV9	TRBJ2-3	ASSVEGLVRNTQY
TRBV4-3	TRBJ2-1	ASSQELQATLTFNEQF
TRBV6-4	TRBJ2-1	ASSDSGTSANEQF
TRBV29-1	TRBJ2-2	SASGPGQFSDGELF
TRBV9	TRBJ1-4	ASSEMGTGLNEKLF
TRBV18	TRBJ1-2	ASSPQQLDRGGYT
TRBV7-2	TRBJ1-4	ASSLQGVNEKLF
TRBV11-3	TRBJ2-5	ASSSRVQTQY
TRBV19	TRBJ2-1	ASSTPGLAGGYDEQF
TRBV5-6	TRBJ1-2	ASSMPGPTNYGYT
TRBV11-1	TRBJ2-2	ASNTGAHANTGELF
TRBV20-1	TRBJ2-1	SAREYAEQF
TRBV5-1	TRBJ1-2	ASSVDHPLVGYGYT
TRBV11-2	TRBJ2-6	ASSRYGSGANVLT
TRBV24-1	TRBJ1-1	ATSESRGNTEAF
TRBV7-2	TRBJ1-2	ASSERQGGNYGYT
TRBV7-2	TRBJ1-1	ASSLTADRGNTEAF
TRBV5-1	TRBJ1-4	ASSSLGAEKLF
TRBV5-1	TRBJ1-2	ASSPHWGGNYGYT
TRBV6-7	TRBJ2-1	ASSYAGLAEGSYNEQF
TRBV12-3/TRBV12-4	TRBJ2-5	ASSFGGETQY
TRBV25-1	TRBJ2-2	ASSERNAGGTGELF
TRBV3-1/TRBV3-2	TRBJ1-3	ASSQGSGVSGNTIY
TRBV24-1	TRBJ1-2	ATSDWWQGSGYT
TRBV12-5	TRBJ2-3	ASRGSSTDTQY
TRBV28	TRBJ1-2	ASRLQGENYGYT
TRBV2	TRBJ1-2	ASPRGRQEDYGYT
TRBV29-1	TRBJ1-3	SVRQGAGNTIY
TRBV28	TRBJ2-1	ASFLGTGGRYEQF
TRBV28	TRBJ1-3	ASSLWPDSGNTIY
TRBV30	TRBJ1-2	AWSPREGGYT
TRBV11-2	TRBJ2-1	ASSLEVAGGMDEQF
TRBV7-8	TRBJ2-2	ASSTRPGMQQNTGELF
TRBV19	TRBJ1-4	ASSTQGINEKLF
TRBV5-4	TRBJ2-7	ASSSPGTNYEQY
TRBV7-9	TRBJ1-3	ASSWGQGNSGNTIY
TRBV5-6	TRBJ2-5	ASSVPEETQY
TRBV5-1	TRBJ2-5	ASSFSGGAGETQY
TRBV24-1	TRBJ2-1	ATSEAGQGVNEQF
TRBV9	TRBJ2-1	ASSVVASGYNEQF
TRBV27	TRBJ2-1	ASRIMGGDRYNEQF
TRBV24-1	TRBJ2-3	ATSDDSDFRTQY
TRBV3-1/TRBV3-2	TRBJ1-6	ASSQEKALWDSPLH